The 7 T cell receptor beta chains presented below share a single source sample, sequenced in a study of regulatory T cells in long-lasting Graves disease. Noted time point: newly diagnosed GD, antithyroid drugs for less than 3 months. The TCR library was made from RNA extracted from PBMCs. iRepertoire HTBI primers and Arm-PCR of CDR3 regions built TCR beta libraries. One entry per CDR3 protein results from TCRdb running MiXCR on the multiplex PCR reads. The sample yields 200,000 to 250,000 distinct CDR3 sequences, roughly a fifth seen once. Specimen: peripheral blood mononuclear cells (PBMCs), collected at new diagnosis, from a patient treated with antithyroid drugs. The receptor set was obtained from a female donor with Graves disease.

This clonotype was recorded a few times. The V and J genes are TRBV5-1 and TRBJ1-2; 8 positions agree with TRBD1. This CDR3 spans 15 amino acids. The V gene end was trimmed by 7 bases and the J gene end by 5 bases; junction bases not matched to a gene: 13. The V gene's germline CDR1 is SGHRS and CDR2 YFSETQ. CDR3 loop: CASLPDRGKGYGYTF. The CDR3 DNA follows: TGCGCCAGCCTACCCGACAGGGGAAAAGGGTATGGCTACACCTTC.

In this sample, this clonotype turned up many times. V usage is TRBV19 and J usage is TRBJ2-1, with TRBD1 as a possible D gene (5 bases). CDR1 and CDR2 (germline): LNHDA, SQIVND (reference sequence). Trimming left V 4 bases short and J 4 bases short, with 14 bases between. This CDR3 spans 15 amino acids. CDR3 sequence: CASSNDLTAYNEQFF. In DNA form, the CDR3 reads TGTGCCAGTAGTAACGACTTGACAGCATACAATGAGCAGTTCTTC.

Of note for this clonotype: Given a much more abundant clone one base away, this may be a read error. The rearrangement links TRBV6-1 to TRBJ2-7; tentatively, D is TRBD1 or TRBD2 (5 bases each). This CDR3 has 15 residues. The V gene's germline CDR1 is MNHNS and CDR2 SASEGT. The CDR3 is CANSQGRMITYEQYF. For the CDR3, the DNA is TGTGCCAACAGTCAGGGACGTATGATTACCTACGAGCAGTACTTC.

This clonotype has a count of ten or more. The gene calls are TRBV19 and TRBJ1-3; D may be TRBD1 (5 bases). Germline CDR1 is LNHDA and CDR2 is SQIVND (reference sequence). This CDR3 spans 15 amino acids. V was trimmed by 3 bases and J by 0 bases, leaving 9 bases between them. The CDR3 reads CASSIGDSSGNTIYF. The CDR3 DNA is TGTGCCAGTAGTATCGGCGACAGCTCTGGAAACACCATATATTTT.

On this clonotype: Lacking the conserved final phenylalanine or tryptophan, this CDR3 likely reflects a read error. The chain carries TRBV28 and TRBJ1-1; the D gene is possibly TRBD1 (6 bases). CDR3 length: 13 amino acids. V was shortened by 5 bases and J by 8 bases, with 15 bases between the two germline ends. Germline assignment: CDR1 MDHEN and CDR2 SYDVKM. As DNA, the CDR3 is TGTGCCAGCAGTCCCGGGGGACATCGAGAAGCTTTCTCT. Translation gives CASSPGGHREAFS.

The table lists this clonotype with many counts. The gene calls are TRBV7-6 and TRBJ2-7; 7 nucleotides match TRBD2. CDR3 size: 15 residues. Looked up from germline, CDR1 is SGHVS and CDR2 is FNYEAQ. The V and J ends lost 4 bases and 0 bases, in that order; junction bases with no gene match: 6. The chain's CDR3 is CASSSSAGSSYEQYF. For the CDR3, the DNA is TGTGCCAGCAGCTCATCAGCGGGGAGCTCCTACGAGCAGTACTTC.

This clonotype was observed at least ten times. The chain combines TRBV7-2 with TRBJ2-7; TRBD2 matches 8 bases. CDR1 is SGHTA and CDR2 is FQGNSA in the germline V gene. This CDR3 is 15 amino acids long. Trimming at V came to 2 bases and at J to 4 bases, leaving 7 bases not matched to a gene. The CDR3 sequence is CASSLSSGRGYEQYF. In DNA, the CDR3 is TGTGCCAGCAGCTTAAGCAGCGGGAGAGGGTACGAGCAGTACTTC.